The sequence of this TCR beta chain was determined in a study of cytomegalovirus exposure and HLA in healthy donors (dated 2017 in TCRdb). About the investigation overall: In an earlier analysis of 550 to 750 of the donors, approximately 300 Gb of sequence data and 90 million to 130 million unique TCR beta sequences from 150 million to 200 million T cells were reported. To predict cytomegalovirus infection status, the study brought together high-throughput TCR immunosequencing, statistical association of individual TCRs with disease status, and machine learning. In a later genetic analysis, genome-wide SNP genotypes for about 65% of the 666 donors were used, and that subset was treated as a discovery cohort. Roughly 300 gigabases of sequencing data and 70 million to 85 million unique TCR sequences were included in an early release covering roughly 600 HLA-typed donors. Class I and class II HLA loci were covered by the typing at four-digit resolution. Alongside the repertoire data, information on donor age, sex, ethnicity and CMV serostatus was compiled. The later analysis used no new phenotypic data to find candidate immune exposures, relying instead on TCR beta sequences and their occurrence across donors. Roughly 5 DR-DQ haplotypes were handled as single units for association and clustering, since linkage in the cohort was strong. Every discovery cohort repertoire had been produced on one sequencing platform. An earlier analysis of fewer than 750 of the donors used high-throughput TCR beta sequencing to judge whether each TCR beta V gene segment behaved as functional or pseudogenic. The genetic ancestry cluster associated with self-reported Caucasian donors included around 76% of the 350 to 500 genotyped donors. Among around 400 genotyped donors of the cohort, an average of approximately 240,000 unique TCR beta nucleotide sequences were sequenced per donor, about a sixth of them non-productive. Besides the first cohort of 500 to 700 subjects, a separate validation cohort made up of 120 or so different subjects was used. In a later analysis, previously published TCR beta repertoires from about 640 donors were re-analyzed and high-resolution HLA genotyping was added so that TCR occurrence patterns could be studied. The number of donors typed differed by locus, with roughly 620-630 for A, B, C, DRB1 and DQB1, 522 for DQA1, some 570 for DPA1, and some 440 for DPB1. The study aimed to test whether cataloging public T cell receptors could reveal signatures of past pathogen exposure. The study used immunosequencing to profile the T cell repertoires of approximately 650 subjects and linked those repertoires to cytomegalovirus serostatus.

In total, 666 healthy bone marrow donors made up the cohort. All cohort members were sampled while nominally healthy, although unrecorded immune exposures were likely present. The donor tested CMV seronegative, placing the donor among the 350 or so seronegative members of the cohort. A peripheral blood sample was collected from each donor, and TCR beta sequencing was performed on peripheral blood mononuclear cells. Genomic DNA extraction from the blood cell samples was performed with the Qiagen DNeasy Blood Extraction Kit. The germline V gene yields MNHEY for CDR1 and SVGAGI for CDR2. V is reduced by 0 bases and J by 0 bases, leaving a spacing of 6 bases between them. Including the terminal cysteine and phenylalanine, the CDR3 comprises 15 residues. The sequence is cut down to CDR3 DNA, 45 bases in frame from base 1. Turning to this clone: The target of this receptor is not known. No base quality values were provided; no much bigger clone lies one nucleotide off.

Preparation of the library involved the immunoSEQ multiplex PCR assay. The multiplex PCR relied on a mix of 60 forward primers for TCR Vbeta segments and 13 reverse primers for TCR Jbeta segments. The CDR3 region of rearranged TCR beta genes was amplified from genomic DNA with a multiplex PCR assay. The amplified TCR beta libraries were sequenced on the Illumina HiSeq System as 87-base-pair reads. As for how the authors treated the data: A later analysis tallied approximately 87 million unique TCR beta chains across the 610 or so repertoires, and around 9.9 million of those chains were shared by two or more donors. Raw reads were error-corrected and collapsed into unique sequences with a nearest-neighbor algorithm that merged closely related sequences to remove PCR and sequencing errors. CDR3 sequences were aligned to IMGT reference sequences to assign V, D and J gene segments. Each retained sequence needed at least a six-nucleotide match to both a V gene segment and a J gene segment. Rearrangements were classified as productive when the CDR3 lacked stop codons and remained in frame with V and J, and all other rearrangements were classified as non-productive. Following IMGT convention, CDR3 was defined as the stretch from the second conserved V-encoded cysteine to the conserved J-encoded phenylalanine. Sequences without an unambiguous match to a single V gene segment were excluded from the earlier analysis of 587 of the donors. An earlier analysis of 587 of the donors called V segments functional above 56.7% productive rearrangements and segregating when the between-donor standard deviation exceeded 5%. A statistical classification framework was developed to diagnose cytomegalovirus status using the catalog of TCR beta chain sequences. In a later analysis, V and J genes were assigned by comparing TCR nucleotide sequences against IMGT/GENE-DB human TR gene sequences. In a later analysis, CDR3 sequences and most-parsimonious VDJ recombination scenarios were assigned using the TCRdist pipeline. In a later analysis, each TCR beta chain was defined by its CDR3 amino acid sequence together with its V-gene family, and reads lacking a unique V-gene family were excluded. A later analysis removed 592 highly shared, low-generation-probability nucleotide sequences to deal with suspected cross-contamination and a sequencing artifact. For each public chain, a later analysis derived a clonal expansion index from normalized ranks of inferred template counts within each repertoire. In a later analysis, generation probabilities were computed using a VDJ recombination model fitted to out-of-frame rearrangements, and the results were checked against IGoR. A later analysis scored TCR-TCR, TCR-HLA and TCR-CMV co-occurrence with hypergeometric tests, applying a repertoire-size bias correction to TCR pairs. To estimate false discovery rates, a later analysis permuted the HLA or CMV assignments 20 times. A later analysis grouped co-occurring TCRs with DBSCAN, adding TCRdist sequence similarity when clustering within HLA-allele-positive subsets. Co-occurrence clustering excluded repertoires with fewer than 30,000 or more than 120,000 public chains, plus five with anomalous nucleotide sharing. The table comes from immuneACCESS by way of TCRdb, which keeps in-frame sequences with V and J called. Part of the clones is missing from these tables; in studies checked, under half for an unresolved V gene and the rest for unknown reasons. V, J and clone size were drawn from that table, and D and trimming were deduced from the DNA. The table for this sample lists 150,000 to 200,000 clones; almost 85% of them were counted only once. Around 0.93% of the sample belongs to the ten largest clones.

Study-level results and caveats: The study listed 164 TCR beta chains as associated with cytomegalovirus. Roughly uniform sequencing depth across donors was assumed in presence/absence analyses, although this assumption may not hold. A further reported finding was that TCR beta sequences accurately predicted the HLA-A and HLA-B alleles for most subjects in the first cohort. Because HLA typing was unavailable for some donors at each locus, only the typed subset was used in association tests. In both the original and validation cohorts, the classifier was reported to diagnose cytomegalovirus status with high specificity and sensitivity. About 17 rarely observed V segments, including chromosome 9 orphons, were excluded from the earlier analysis of approximately 500 of the donors because counts were too low. In an earlier analysis of approximately 590 of the donors, most TCR beta V segments were observed in productive rearrangements about 87% or about 30% of the time, broadly matching IMGT annotations. In a later analysis, most CMV-associated TCR beta chains were found to appear HLA-restricted, with HLA associations seemingly driven largely by CMV exposure. According to a later genetic analysis, donors in an Asian-associated ancestry cluster had fewer N-insertions in productive TCRs than the roughly 670-donor mean. Strong co-occurrence of HLA alleles, especially DR and DQ, made assigning TCR associations to individual alleles difficult. The only immune exposure information available for the cohort was CMV serostatus. In a later analysis, HLA-associated TCR beta chains were found to be more clonally expanded and to have lower generation probabilities than equally common non-associated chains. Correlated functional status among segregating V segments might be attributable to linkage disequilibrium, but an unknown experimental factor could not be ruled out. In a later analysis, 15,000 to 20,000 TCR beta sequences were associated with specific HLA alleles at a false discovery rate of 0.05. According to the authors, the approach could potentially be generalized to other disease states and immunological phenotypes. While some public TCRs were present in many individuals, most TCR sequences turned up only very rarely across donors. Several of the top co-occurrence clusters appeared to be linked to parvovirus B19, influenza, CMV and Epstein-Barr virus, according to a later analysis. Because the 87-base-pair reads could not distinguish some IMGT-functional V segments, including TRBV6-2 and TRBV6-3, those segments were excluded. A later analysis found that TCR association rates varied across HLA loci, with DRB1 alleles showing the most associated TCRs and HLA-C alleles the fewest. In vitro tests confirmed that a few of the cytomegalovirus-associated TCR beta chains recognize cytomegalovirus antigens. A cluster of highly shared sequence variants was judged likely to be a technical artifact of the sequencing pipeline. An association between a missense DCLRE1C variant and V-gene and J-gene trimming of TCR beta chains was found in a later genetic analysis and replicated in an independent cohort. The cohort was sequenced for TCR beta chains only, and without alpha or paired-chain data the features that could be detected were limited.

The sequenced sample consisted of PBMCs. The chain employs TRBV6-5 and TRBJ1-3; there is no confident call for the D gene. The receptor was derived from a young man in good health and CMV-seronegative. The DNA is as follows: TGTGCCAGCAGTTACTCTGCGAACTCTGGAAACACCATATATTTT. The translation is CASSYSANSGNTIYF.